The 22 T cell receptor beta chains below come from one sample, sequenced in a study of blood T cell repertoires in COVID-19. Measured with immunoSEQ multiplex PCR; TCRdb has only the in-frame clones, and not every one. The repertoire includes some 300,000 clones, roughly 89% of them detected once, and 2.9% sits in the top ten. Source material: PBMCs or T cells enriched from blood (not recorded which). The origin of the receptors is a woman aged 45-65 years who had been exposed to COVID-19.

The chain is built from TRBV4-1 and TRBJ1-6, with 8 positions matching TRBD1. Germline V gene data show CDR1 as MGHRA and CDR2 as YSYEKL. The CDR3 has 14 residues. Trimming cost V 6 bases and J 5 bases; bases outside gene matches: 3. The CDR3 spells CASSRTGNNSPLHF. CDR3 DNA sequence: TGCGCCAGCAGTCGGACAGGGAATAATTCACCCCTCCACTTT.

The V gene is TRBV9, the J gene TRBJ1-2; D is possibly TRBD1 (5 bases). V was cut by 0 bases and J by 7 bases, with 13 bases left in between. The CDR3 totals 14 residues. Per germline, CDR1 SGDLS and CDR2 YYNGEE. CDR3: CASSVGDWRSGYTF. CDR3 in DNA: TGTGCCAGCAGCGTAGGGGACTGGAGGAGTGGCTACACCTTC.

This chain uses TRBV10-3 with TRBJ2-1, with 7 positions matching TRBD1. The CDR3 loop spans 12 amino acids. V was pared by 4 bases and J by 8 bases, with 2 bases of the junction left unmatched. The germline V gene has CDR1 ENHRY and CDR2 SYGVKD. CDR3 DNA: TGTGCCATCAGTGGAGACAGGGATGAGCAGTTCTTC. Translated: CAISGDRDEQFF.

This clone was seen a single time. The chain recombines TRBV7-6 with TRBJ2-3; tentatively, D is TRBD1 (6 bases). The CDR3 has 15 amino acids. Germline V CDR1 and CDR2: SGHVS, FNYEAQ. V was cut by 2 bases and J by 0 bases, with 9 bases left in between. The CDR3 is CASSLTQGSTDTQYF. The CDR3 coding sequence is TGTGCCAGCAGCTTAACTCAGGGGAGCACAGATACGCAGTATTTT.

This clone was seen a handful of times. The CDR3 DNA reads as TGTGCCACCAGCAGAGACCTGGGCCGTGAAAAACTGTTTTTT. Translation gives CATSRDLGREKLFF. The V and J genes are TRBV15 and TRBJ1-4; D gene unclear. The CDR3 consists of 14 residues. CDR1 and CDR2 (germline): LNHNV, YYDKDF (reference sequence). V shed 0 bases and J shed 7 bases, with 9 bases lying between them.

This clone was detected only once. V gene TRBV14 combines with J gene TRBJ2-1; 14 bases agree with TRBD2. The J segment lost 6 bases and the V segment lost 4 bases, leaving 11 bases of the junction unmatched. CDR3 length equals 18 residues. The germline CDR1 and CDR2 sequences are SGHDN and FVKESK. The CDR3, as DNA: TGTGCCAGCAGCCCCGAGTTTGGACTAGCGGGGGGTTTCAATGAGCAGTTCTTC. This translates into CASSPEFGLAGGFNEQFF.

The J gene is TRBJ2-6, the V gene TRBV19; D is perhaps TRBD2 (6 bases). Trimming removed 7 bases from V and 0 bases from J, with 10 bases in between. The germline gives CDR1 LNHDA, CDR2 SQIVND (reference sequence). This CDR3 is built from 15 residues. This CDR3 reads CASKEGVSGANVLTF. The CDR3 DNA follows: TGTGCCAGTAAGGAGGGCGTCTCTGGGGCCAACGTCCTGACTTTC.

V and J are TRBV7-6 and TRBJ2-1; possibly TRBD2 for D (5 bases). Trimming removed 6 bases at V and 2 bases at J, with 8 bases between. Germline lookup yields CDR1 SGHVS and CDR2 FNYEAQ. The CDR3 extends over 13 amino acids. The CDR3 DNA reads as TGTGCCAGCAGGAGGGTGGCCTACAATGAGCAGTTCTTC. Protein: CASRRVAYNEQFF. The whole variable domain, filled in from reference TRBV7-6 and TRBJ2-1, reads GAGVSQSPRYKVTKRGQDVALRCDPISGHVSLYWYRQALGQGPEFLTYFNYEAQQDKSGLPNDRFSAERPEGSISTLTIQRTEQRDSAMYRCASRRVAYNEQFFGPGTRLTVL.

The chain joins TRBV7-8 to TRBJ1-5, with D unclear. The CDR3 sequence is 14 residues long. V was pared by 1 base and J by 7 bases, with 11 bases between. Germline CDR1 reads SGHVS; CDR2 reads FQNEAQ. The CDR3 nucleotides are TGTGCCAGCAGCTTAGAAACCCGAGGGCAGCCCCAGCATTTT. Translating gives CASSLETRGQPQHF.

V gene TRBV4-2 combines with J gene TRBJ1-3; D may be TRBD1 (6 bases). This CDR3 comprises 16 residues. Trimming cost V 4 bases and J 2 bases, with 15 bases left between them. Germline CDR1 and CDR2: LGHNA and YNFKEQ. The CDR3 is CASSPTVWGPGNTIYF. The CDR3 nucleotides read TGTGCCAGCAGCCCTACGGTCTGGGGGCCTGGAAACACCATATATTTT.

The J gene is TRBJ1-1, the V gene TRBV28; 7 bases are a match to TRBD1. V dropped 5 bases and J dropped 4; count of bases not matched to a gene: 7. The length of the CDR3 is 14 residues. Germline-derived CDR1 and CDR2 are MDHEN and SYDVKM. The CDR3 DNA is TGTGCCAGCAGTCCGACAGGGTGGGTCACTGAAGCTTTCTTT. Its translation: CASSPTGWVTEAFF. Looking up the rest from reference TRBV28 and TRBJ1-1 gives the full variable domain: DVKVTQSSRYLVKRTGEKVFLECVQDMDHENMFWYRQDPGLGLRLIYFSYDVKMKEKGDIPEGYSVSREKKERFSLILESASTNQTSMYLCASSPTGWVTEAFFGQGTRLTVV.

The chain employs TRBV6-2 or TRBV6-3 and TRBJ1-1, with 7 bases matching TRBD1. CDR3 length: 16 amino acids. J was trimmed by 1 base and V by 5 bases; bases with no gene match: 10. Germline-derived CDR1 and CDR2 are MNHEY and SVGEGT. CDR3 sequence reads: CASSHRLGQANTEAFF. The CDR3, as DNA: TGTGCCAGCAGTCACCGGTTAGGACAGGCGAACACTGAAGCTTTCTTT.

This clone was detected only a few times. J is TRBJ1-4 and V is TRBV5-8, with TRBD1 matching over 7 bases. V shed 5 bases, J shed 12 bases, and the junction held 7 bases outside the gene matches. CDR3 size: 12 residues. Germline values: CDR1 SGHTS, CDR2 YDEGEE. DNA for the CDR3: TGTGCCAGCAGAAACCCAACAGGGGAACTGTTTTTT. Amino acid sequence: CASRNPTGELFF.

As to this clone: Other nucleotide sequences in the sample specify the same CDR3. This chain joins TRBV28 and TRBJ1-2; 10 nucleotides align to TRBD1. V lost 4 bases and J lost 2; bases outside the gene matches: 4. The CDR3 contains 15 residues. CDR1 is MDHEN and CDR2 is SYDVKM in the germline V gene. For the CDR3, the DNA is TGTGCCAGCAGTTCACCGGGACAGGGGAACTATGGCTACACCTTC. This sequence encodes CASSSPGQGNYGYTF.

Points on this clone: Other DNA sequences in this specimen translate into the identical CDR3. The rearrangement uses TRBV7-6 and TRBJ2-7, with D possibly TRBD1 on 6 matching bases. This CDR3 contains 15 residues. V was shortened by 1 base and J by 0 bases, with 10 bases between the two germline ends. CDR1 SGHVS and CDR2 FNYEAQ come from the germline V gene. The CDR3 DNA reads TGTGCCAGCAGCTTAGAAGACAGGTACTCCTACGAGCAGTACTTC. It yields the protein CASSLEDRYSYEQYF.

This chain uses TRBV5-1 with TRBJ2-2; weak D call: TRBD1 (6 bases). Germline V gene sequence: CDR1 SGHRS, CDR2 YFSETQ. There are 14 residues in the CDR3. V lost 0 bases to trimming and J lost 3 bases, with 6 bases between them. The CDR3 region has the DNA TGCGCCAGCAGCTTGGACAGGGACACCGGGGAGCTGTTTTTT. Translation: CASSLDRDTGELFF.

This chain connects TRBV18 to TRBJ1-1, with unresolved D. The CDR3 is 16 amino acids. Per germline, CDR1 KGHSH and CDR2 LQKENI. Trimming removed 2 bases from V and 2 bases from J, with 15 bases in between. The CDR3, as DNA: TGTGCCAGCTCACCAAGTCTCGTGGCGGTTAACACTGAAGCTTTCTTT. Its protein is CASSPSLVAVNTEAFF.

V and J are TRBV6-5 and TRBJ2-7; no clear D. This CDR3 contains 14 residues. Trimming stripped 4 bases from V and 1 base from J, with 11 bases between. From germline, CDR1 is MNHEY and CDR2 SVGAGI. The CDR3 nucleotides are TGTGCCAGCAGTTCCAACACCGCTTCCTACGAGCAGTACTTC. It yields the protein CASSSNTASYEQYF.

The chain joins TRBV5-1 to TRBJ2-5; possibly TRBD2 for D (6 bases). V was pared by 4 bases and J by 2 bases, with 15 bases between. Germline V gene data show CDR1 as SGHRS and CDR2 as YFSETQ. This CDR3 comprises 15 residues. DNA for the CDR3: TGCGCCAGCAGCCTCAACTCGGGACTGCAAGAGACCCAGTACTTC. Its translation: CASSLNSGLQETQYF.

V usage is TRBV3-1 (or the pseudogene TRBV3-2) and J usage is TRBJ2-1, with TRBD2 matching 9 bases. The trim removed 0 bases at V and 4 bases at J, leaving 7 bases unmatched. The V gene's germline CDR1 is LGHDT and CDR2 YNNKEL (reference sequence). The CDR3 sequence is 17 residues long. CDR3: CASSQDAAGGRYNEQFF. In DNA form, the CDR3 reads TGTGCCAGCAGCCAAGATGCGGCGGGGGGGAGATACAATGAGCAGTTCTTC.

V gene TRBV4-1 combines with J gene TRBJ2-5; 8 bases are shared with TRBD1. Germline CDR1 and CDR2: MGHRA and YSYEKL. The CDR3 is 19 amino acids. V lost 3 bases and J lost 1; bases outside the gene matches: 16. CDR3 sequence: CASSHPTAGTGLGQETQYF. The CDR3 nucleotides read TGCGCCAGCAGCCATCCTACCGCCGGGACAGGCTTGGGCCAAGAGACCCAGTACTTC.

V is TRBV24-1 and J is TRBJ2-3, with 11 positions matching TRBD2. Germline-derived CDR1 and CDR2 are KGHDR and SFDVKD. There are 17 residues in the CDR3. The ends lost 4 bases at V and 1 base at J; junction bases unmatched: 6. Here the CDR3 reads CATSEPLAGERTDTQYF. The CDR3 region has the DNA TGTGCCACCAGTGAGCCACTAGCGGGGGAACGCACAGATACGCAGTATTTT.